This TCR beta chain is drawn from a study of beta chain features in type 1 diabetes (dated by TCRdb to the late 2010s). Background for the entire study: Patients and healthy donors did not differ in mean age, gender distribution, total cell number or subset yield. A total of 100 million to 140 million sorted cells were examined across all samples, and the number of cells per subset was strongly correlated with RNA yield. Regulatory and stem cell-like memory subsets were obtained from only 8 patients and roughly eight healthy donors, while naive and central memory subsets were obtained from all 30 or so donors. In the study, recently diagnosed type 1 diabetes patients and matched healthy donors were compared on the TCRB repertoires of their sorted circulating CD4+ T cell subsets.

All of the isolated RNA was reverse transcribed with the High Capacity cDNA Reverse Transcription Kit, so expressed TCRB transcripts were sequenced. Deep immunoSEQ sequencing was applied to naive, central memory and regulatory T cell samples, giving an average of around 4 million total reads per sample. Sorted cells were lysed in RLT buffer, and RNA was extracted using DNase-treated RNeasy Micro or Mini kits according to cell number. To prevent cross-contamination, each cell subset was processed individually, whereas patient and healthy donor samples were processed jointly. The immunoSEQ multiplex PCR was used to amplify TCRB sequences from cDNA, generating 87-bp fragments that spanned the CDR3 region. Sequencing of the amplicons was performed on the Illumina HiSeq platform. In the original analysis: PCR bias was corrected computationally using synthetic template baselines, and reads within Hamming distance 2 were collapsed, with unmergeable singletons discarded. By aligning reads against IMGT, V, D and J genes, CDR3 length, and insertions or deletions at six rearrangement sites were assigned. Within each subset, clonotype counts were normalized to sorted cell number, and only after that were true diversity and Gini coefficients computed with the tcR R package. The overlap coefficient, calculated on TCRB nucleotide sequences, was used to measure repertoire sharing. As a proxy for the pre-selection repertoire, out-of-frame TCRB sequences from naive cells were analyzed. Drawn from immuneACCESS, this table holds only the in-frame rearrangements with V and J called that TCRdb kept. Clones are partly lost; checked studies trace under half to an unresolved V gene and leave the rest unexplained. V and J calls and clone size are those listed in that table; D and trimming were worked out from the DNA. This sample lists 350,000 to 400,000 clones; about 14% were detected once. Together, the top ten hold about 0.02% of the sample.

Each donor gave one peripheral blood draw, about 110 mL on average, collected into heparinised tubes. A BD FACSAria II and a panel including CD45RO, CCR7, CD25, CD127, CD95 and CD27 were used to sort naive, central memory, regulatory and stem cell-like memory CD4+ T cells. Purity was above 95% for every sorted population. Right away, PBMCs were isolated by Lymphoprep density gradient centrifugation and were stained directly, with no culture step. So that batch effects would be minimized, each experiment stained and sorted samples in pairs, pairing one healthy donor with one patient. Via the germline V gene, CDR1 is SGHRS and CDR2 YFSETQ. The CDR3, from cysteine to phenylalanine, totals 14 residues. Only the CDR3 part of the read is kept: 42 bases, read in frame from the first base. After removal of 0 bases from V and 5 bases from J, the junction retains 2 bases not matched to a gene. Comments on this clone: Its specific antigen is unknown. No much larger clonotype is one base removed from it; base qualities were not supplied. This specimen includes other DNA sequences encoding the same CDR3.

The full study reports these points: Because small numbers of individuals were included in the HLA sub-analyses, any influence of HLA type on TCRB rearrangement was left unresolved. In all four CD4+ subsets, TCRB CDR3 length was moderately but significantly shorter in type 1 diabetes patients. At VDJ recombination sites, patients with type 1 diabetes made fewer insertions and deleted more nucleotides, a pattern implying thymic rearrangement abnormalities. Shorter templates might be favored by PCR, yet because patient and control samples were amplified and corrected together, any such skew would affect both groups equally. Because cDNA was sequenced instead of genomic DNA, activated cells with high expression could be over-represented, although the groups did not differ in activation or CD3 levels. The naive, central memory and regulatory TCRB repertoires appeared to resemble one another more closely among patients than among healthy donors.

Specimen: naive CD4+ T cells from blood. This specimen's cell subset or site label, per the study, means: true naive CD4+ T cells. The source is a woman under 30 in good health. The chain is encoded by TRBV5-1 joined to TRBJ2-7; 10 of the junction bases match TRBD1. Read as DNA, the sequence is TGCGCCAGCAGCTTGGGACAGGGGGCTGACGAGCAGTACTTC. This codes for CASSLGQGADEQYF.